Listed below are T cell receptor beta chains from one sample, sequenced in a study of T cell responses to AZD1222 COVID-19 vaccine. TCRdb's table, derived via immunoSEQ multiplex PCR, lists solely in-frame clones and lacks some. The data show 95,000 to 110,000 clones, 91% seen once. The sequences come from peripheral blood, collected on day 0 of AZD1222 vaccination. The source is an adult in good health. The CDR3 runs from the conserved cysteine through the conserved F or W. A D gene is named only where the DNA matches it firmly. Clone size, where shown, is once, few, many, or a class for clones that have expanded.

J,size,V,D,DNA,CDR3
TRBJ2-3,-,TRBV27,-,TGTGCCAGCGGCTCCACGGGACTCCGCACAGATACGCAGTATTTT,CASGSTGLRTDTQYF
TRBJ2-2,-,TRBV7-9,TRBD2,TGTGCCAGCAGCTTAGCTAGCGGGAGGGCCTTGGCCGGGGAGCTGTTTTTT,CASSLASGRALAGELFF
TRBJ2-7,-,TRBV5-1,TRBD1,TGCGCCAGCAGCTGGGGCTTACAGGGGGGCGAGCAGTACTTC,CASSWGLQGGEQYF
TRBJ1-5,-,TRBV3-1/TRBV3-2,-,TGTGCCAGCAGCCAAGATACGGGGAAGCAGCCCCAGCATTTT,CASSQDTGKQPQHF
TRBJ2-2,once,TRBV18,TRBD2,TGTGCCAGCTCACGAGGAGCGGGAAACACCGGGGAGCTGTTTTTT,CASSRGAGNTGELFF
TRBJ1-4,-,TRBV28,-,TGTGCCAGCAGTTTATACTCTCCGTCAACTAATGAAAAACTGTTTTTT,CASSLYSPSTNEKLFF
TRBJ1-2,-,TRBV14,-,TGTGCCAGCACCCTGGCCGGGTCTAGTGGCTACACCTTC,CASTLAGSSGYTF
TRBJ2-7,once,TRBV29-1,TRBD2,TGCAGCGTTGAAGATAGTCCCATAAGGCCTAGCGGTAGGAGCTCCTACGAGCAGTACTTC,CSVEDSPIRPSGRSSYEQYF
TRBJ1-2,-,TRBV3-1/TRBV3-2,-,TGTGCCAGCAGCCCGACGGGGGCTGGCGGTGGCTACACCTTC,CASSPTGAGGGYTF
TRBJ2-1,-,TRBV7-9,-,TGTGCCAGCAGCTTAGACTGGCGGGGACTCAACAATGAGCAGTTCTTC,CASSLDWRGLNNEQFF
TRBJ1-2,-,TRBV30,-,TGTGCCTGGAGCCGAAACTATGGCTACACCTTC,CAWSRNYGYTF
TRBJ2-7,-,TRBV25-1,TRBD2,TGTGCCAGCAGTCCTTCCGGGACTAGGCACGAGCAGTACTTC,CASSPSGTRHEQYF
TRBJ1-3,few,TRBV4-3,-,TGCGCCAGCAGCCAAGGGGTAGGAAGTGGAAACACCATATATTTT,CASSQGVGSGNTIYF
TRBJ2-7,once,TRBV5-8,TRBD2,TGTGCCAGCAGCGGCCTGGGCGAGCGGGAAATCTACGAGCAGTACTTC,CASSGLGEREIYEQYF
TRBJ1-1,-,TRBV11-2,-,TGTGCCAGCAGGCTAGCAGGGTTCGACACTGAAGCTTTCTTT,CASRLAGFDTEAFF
TRBJ1-1,-,TRBV11-2,-,TGTGCCAGCACCCTACACAGGAACACTGAAGCTTTCTTT,CASTLHRNTEAFF
TRBJ2-5,-,TRBV11-2,-,TGTGCCAGCAGCTTCGGTGAAAGGGAGACCCAGTACTTC,CASSFGERETQYF
TRBJ1-1,-,TRBV29-1,-,TGCAGCGTCACCCGACAGAGCCACATGAACACTGAAGCTTTCTTT,CSVTRQSHMNTEAFF
TRBJ2-1,-,TRBV21-1,-,TGTGCCACCCCCTGCCCAAATGGAAATGAGCAGTTCTTC,CATPCPNGNEQFF
TRBJ1-3,-,TRBV5-7,-,TGTGCCAGCAGCCCAGGGTTTTCTGGAAACACCATATATTTT,CASSPGFSGNTIYF
TRBJ2-7,-,TRBV24-1,TRBD2,TGTGCCACCAGTCTCGCGGGAGGGTACGAGCAGTACTTC,CATSLAGGYEQYF
TRBJ2-3,-,TRBV2,TRBD2,TGTGCCAGCAGTGAACGAAGCGGGAGGGCCCTCGTGACAGATACGCAGTATTTT,CASSERSGRALVTDTQYF
TRBJ2-2,-,TRBV2,-,TGTGCCAGCAGTGAAGCTCCGGCCACCGGGGAGCTGTTTTTT,CASSEAPATGELFF
TRBJ1-4,-,TRBV5-1,TRBD1,TGCGCCAGCAGCCCCGGACAGGGGCCAACTAATGAAAAACTGTTTTTT,CASSPGQGPTNEKLFF
TRBJ2-2,-,TRBV7-9,-,TGTGCCAGCAGCTTTAGGATAACAAGGGACGGGGTTACCGGGGAGCTGTTTTTT,CASSFRITRDGVTGELFF